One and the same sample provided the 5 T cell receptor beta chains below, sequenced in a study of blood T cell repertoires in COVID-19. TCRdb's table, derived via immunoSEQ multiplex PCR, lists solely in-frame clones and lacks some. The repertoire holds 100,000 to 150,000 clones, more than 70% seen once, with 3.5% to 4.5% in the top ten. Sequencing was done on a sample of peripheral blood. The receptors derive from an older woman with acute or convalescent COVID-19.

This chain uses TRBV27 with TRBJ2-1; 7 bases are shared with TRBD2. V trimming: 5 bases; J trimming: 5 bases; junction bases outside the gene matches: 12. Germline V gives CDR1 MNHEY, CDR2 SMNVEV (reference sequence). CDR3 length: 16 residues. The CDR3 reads CASSPQPGLSNNEQFF. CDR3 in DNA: TGTGCCAGCAGTCCCCAACCGGGACTATCTAACAATGAGCAGTTCTTC.

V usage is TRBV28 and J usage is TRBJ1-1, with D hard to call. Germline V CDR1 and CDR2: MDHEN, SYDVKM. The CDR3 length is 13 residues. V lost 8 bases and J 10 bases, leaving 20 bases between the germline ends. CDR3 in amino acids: CASQTSGILRAFF. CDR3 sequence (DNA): TGTGCCAGCCAGACCTCAGGTATCTTGAGAGCTTTCTTT.

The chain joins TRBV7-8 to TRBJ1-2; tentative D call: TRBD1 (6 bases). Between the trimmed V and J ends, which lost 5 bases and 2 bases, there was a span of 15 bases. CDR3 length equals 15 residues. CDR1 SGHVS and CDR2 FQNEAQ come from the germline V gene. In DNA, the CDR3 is TGTGCCAGCAGCCTAGGGGGGGTAGGCAACTATGGCTACACCTTC. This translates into CASSLGGVGNYGYTF.

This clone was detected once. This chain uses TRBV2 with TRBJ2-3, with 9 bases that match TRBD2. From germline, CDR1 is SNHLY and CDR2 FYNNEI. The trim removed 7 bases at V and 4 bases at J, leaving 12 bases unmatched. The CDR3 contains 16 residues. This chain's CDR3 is CASNHNSGSDPDTQYF. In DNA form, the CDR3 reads TGTGCCAGCAACCATAATAGCGGGAGTGACCCAGATACGCAGTATTTT.

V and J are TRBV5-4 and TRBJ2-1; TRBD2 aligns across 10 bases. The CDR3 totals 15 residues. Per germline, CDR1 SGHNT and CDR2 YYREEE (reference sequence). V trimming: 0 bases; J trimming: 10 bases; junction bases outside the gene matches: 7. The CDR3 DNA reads TGTGCCAGCAGCTTGGCTCTAGCGGGAGCGGAGGAGCAGTTCTTC. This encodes CASSLALAGAEEQFF.